This entry lists 2 T cell receptor beta chains sequenced from one sample in a study of cytomegalovirus exposure and HLA in healthy donors. The PCR was carried out with 60 Vbeta primers and 13 Jbeta primers. The table came from immunoSEQ multiplex PCR; TCRdb's copy has only in-frame clones and leaves some out. The data contain 280,000 or so clones, roughly 90% of them singletons. Input material: PBMCs. The receptor set was obtained from a young woman in good health and CMV-seronegative.

This clone was seen a single time. The chain joins TRBV7-6 to TRBJ2-7, with a weak D call TRBD2 (7 bases). In germline, CDR1 is SGHVS, CDR2 FNYEAQ. V was clipped by 5 bases and J by 6 bases, with 20 bases between them. The CDR3 covers 15 residues. CDR3 residues: CASSLGGTGGGEQYF. The DNA for the CDR3 is TGTGCCAGCAGCCTGGGTGGGACGGGGGGCGGCGAGCAGTACTTC.

This chain joins TRBV5-1 and TRBJ2-2, with D possibly being TRBD2 (6 bases). Germline CDR1 reads SGHRS; CDR2 reads YFSETQ. V was trimmed by 5 bases and J by 3 bases, leaving 20 bases between them. The CDR3 length is 17 residues. This CDR3 is CASSSFRPGEDTGELFF. CDR3 nucleotide sequence: TGCGCCAGCAGTTCTTTCCGTCCCGGGGAGGACACCGGGGAGCTGTTTTTT.